A selection of T cell receptor beta chains follows, all from one sample in a study of cytomegalovirus exposure and HLA in healthy donors. Sequenced by immunoSEQ multiplex PCR; TCRdb stores in-frame clones only, minus some. The sample contains some 140,000 clones, around 84% of which appear only once. The sequenced material came from PBMCs. The receptor source for this set is a human donor in good health. Each CDR3 is given with its conserved first and last residue. Each record gives: J gene, D gene, clone size, V gene, CDR3 protein, CDR3 DNA. The D gene is left open where the match is weak. The listing skips clone size in some rows; elsewhere it reads once, few, many or a size class.

>TRBJ1-5|-|once|TRBV19
CASSFDRVNQPQHF
TGTGCCAGTAGTTTCGACAGAGTCAATCAGCCCCAGCATTTT
>TRBJ2-7|-|-|TRBV11-2
CASSLDGGYLTSSYEQYF
TGTGCCAGCAGCTTAGATGGTGGGTACCTCACTAGCTCCTACGAGCAGTACTTC
>TRBJ2-5|TRBD2|-|TRBV7-6
CASSLLAGAWETQYF
TGTGCCAGCAGCTTACTAGCGGGGGCCTGGGAGACCCAGTACTTC
>TRBJ1-1|TRBD1|-|TRBV6-5
CASSKGQGRTEAFF
TGTGCCAGCAGTAAGGGACAGGGACGCACTGAAGCTTTCTTT
>TRBJ2-3|TRBD2|once|TRBV28
CASSLAGLAGTDTQYF
TGTGCCAGCAGTTTAGCGGGACTAGCGGGCACAGATACGCAGTATTTT
>TRBJ2-7|TRBD1|-|TRBV5-4
CASSSGQGSYEQYF
TGTGCCAGCAGCTCAGGACAGGGTTCCTACGAGCAGTACTTC
>TRBJ2-5|-|-|TRBV25-1
CASSPFGSETQYF
TGTGCCAGCAGTCCCTTCGGTTCAGAGACCCAGTACTTC
>TRBJ1-2|TRBD1|-|TRBV19
CASRYPGQGPNYGYTF
TGTGCCAGCCGATATCCGGGACAGGGGCCCAACTATGGCTACACCTTC
>TRBJ1-2|-|-|TRBV13
CASSPQVEVVYGYTF
TGTGCCAGCAGCCCACAGGTGGAAGTAGTCTATGGCTACACCTTC
>TRBJ2-6|TRBD1|-|TRBV13
CASSAQRTGTVGSGANVLTF
TGTGCCAGCAGCGCCCAACGGACAGGAACTGTCGGCTCTGGGGCCAACGTCCTGACTTTC
>TRBJ2-2|TRBD1|-|TRBV28
CASSTGQGEIGELFF
TGTGCCAGCAGTACAGGACAGGGGGAGATCGGGGAGCTGTTTTTT
>TRBJ2-2|-|-|TRBV5-8
CASSSGSGVTNTGELFF
TGTGCCAGCAGCTCGGGGTCAGGGGTCACGAACACCGGGGAGCTGTTTTTT
>TRBJ1-2|-|-|TRBV2
CASRYGRGYGYTF
TGTGCCAGCAGATACGGACGGGGCTATGGCTACACCTTC
>TRBJ1-2|-|few|TRBV29-1
CSVEDRTGNYGYTF
TGCAGCGTTGAAGATCGCACAGGGAACTATGGCTACACCTTC
>TRBJ1-4|-|-|TRBV7-6
CASSSQGSTNEKLFF
TGTGCCAGCAGCTCACAGGGATCAACTAATGAAAAACTGTTTTTT
>TRBJ2-2|TRBD1|-|TRBV7-2
CASSFRQGNTGELFF
TGTGCCAGCAGCTTTCGACAGGGGAACACCGGGGAGCTGTTTTTT
>TRBJ2-7|-|-|TRBV7-2
CASSPEARAHEQYF
TGTGCCAGCAGCCCCGAGGCCAGGGCCCACGAGCAGTACTTC
>TRBJ2-3|TRBD2|-|TRBV4-2
CASSQGLAEGTDTQYF
TGTGCCAGCAGCCAAGGACTAGCGGAAGGCACAGATACGCAGTATTTT
>TRBJ2-7|-|-|TRBV9
CASSSFPESHEQYF
TGTGCCAGCAGCTCCTTCCCTGAGTCCCACGAGCAGTACTTC
>TRBJ1-5|-|few|TRBV29-1
CSVQDIPWEPQHF
TGCAGCGTCCAGGACATCCCCTGGGAGCCCCAGCATTTT
>TRBJ1-5|-|-|TRBV5-8
CASSAGRDLQPQHF
TGTGCCAGCAGCGCCGGCAGGGATTTACAGCCCCAGCATTTT
>TRBJ2-3|TRBD1|-|TRBV2
CASSGTGGASYSTDTQYF
TGTGCCAGCAGCGGGACAGGGGGCGCTTCATATAGCACAGATACGCAGTATTTT
>TRBJ2-7|TRBD1|-|TRBV7-2
CASSSPRQGVLSYEQYF
TGTGCCAGCAGCTCGCCACGACAGGGAGTTTTATCCTACGAGCAGTACTTC
>TRBJ2-1|-|-|TRBV9
CASSVRGGSYNEQFF
TGTGCCAGCAGCGTAAGGGGTGGCTCCTACAATGAGCAGTTCTTC
>TRBJ1-2|-|-|TRBV5-4
CASSLGVGGNGGYTF
TGTGCCAGCAGCTTGGGGGTTGGAGGGAATGGTGGCTACACCTTC
>TRBJ2-7|-|-|TRBV19
CASSIRQSSYEQYF
TGTGCCAGTAGTATTCGACAGAGCTCCTACGAGCAGTACTTC
>TRBJ1-6|TRBD1|-|TRBV7-2
CASSAGQGMTINNSPLHF
TGTGCCAGCAGCGCGGGACAGGGAATGACGATAAATAATTCACCCCTCCACTTT
>TRBJ2-4|TRBD2|-|TRBV11-2
CASSSSGGNIQYF
TGTGCCAGCAGCTCCTCGGGGGGAAACATTCAGTACTTC
>TRBJ1-6|-|-|TRBV5-1
CASSLGKQGADNSPLHF
TGCGCCAGCAGCTTGGGTAAACAGGGAGCCGATAATTCACCCCTCCACTTT
>TRBJ1-1|TRBD1|-|TRBV4-1
CASRRPGQGNTEAFF
TGCGCCAGCAGAAGACCGGGACAGGGAAACACTGAAGCTTTCTTT
>TRBJ1-3|-|-|TRBV15
CATSRDALRSGNTIYF
TGTGCCACCAGCAGAGATGCGCTGCGCTCTGGAAACACCATATATTTT